This T cell receptor (beta chain) was recorded in a study of cytomegalovirus exposure and HLA in healthy donors. Study-wide points: TCR beta chains associated with HLA were, in a later analysis, more clonally expanded than equally common others. About 87% or about 30% of the time was how often most TCR beta V segments were productive, according to an earlier analysis. Most TCR sequences were seen very rarely across donors, but some public TCRs occurred in many.

The primer mix had 60 Vbeta and 13 Jbeta primers. TCRdb keeps only in-frame clones here, not all; method: immunoSEQ multiplex PCR. The sample holds 150,000 to 200,000 clones, around 79% seen once. Concerning this clone: Its antigen is currently unknown.

CDR1 and CDR2 (germline): ENHRY, SYGVKD. The V and J ends lost 8 bases and 4 bases respectively, with 9 bases between them. CDR3 size: 12 residues. The chain uses TRBV10-3 and TRBJ1-5; possibly TRBD1 for D (6 bases). Material: PBMCs. This receptor was identified in a man between 40 and 49 years old in good health and CMV-seropositive. CDR3 amino acids: CAIGTNNQPQHF. The CDR3 DNA reads TGTGCCATCGGGACAAATAATCAGCCCCAGCATTTT.